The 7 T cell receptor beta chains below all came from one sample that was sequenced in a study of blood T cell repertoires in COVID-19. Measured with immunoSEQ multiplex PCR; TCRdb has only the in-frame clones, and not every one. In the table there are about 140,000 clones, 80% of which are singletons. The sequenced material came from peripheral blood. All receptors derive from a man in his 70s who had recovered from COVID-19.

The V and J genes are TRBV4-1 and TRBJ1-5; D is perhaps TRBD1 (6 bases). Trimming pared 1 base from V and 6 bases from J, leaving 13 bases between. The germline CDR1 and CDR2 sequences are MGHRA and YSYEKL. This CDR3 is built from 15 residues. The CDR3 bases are TGCGCCAGCAGCCAAGGACAGGTTCAGGGTCAGCCCCAGCATTTT. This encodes CASSQGQVQGQPQHF.

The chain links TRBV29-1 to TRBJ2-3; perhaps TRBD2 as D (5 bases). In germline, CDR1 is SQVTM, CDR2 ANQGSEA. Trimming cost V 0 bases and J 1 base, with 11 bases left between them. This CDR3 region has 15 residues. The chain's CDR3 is CSVEDQKRRTDTQYF. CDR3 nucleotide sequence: TGCAGCGTTGAAGATCAAAAGCGGCGCACAGATACGCAGTATTTT.

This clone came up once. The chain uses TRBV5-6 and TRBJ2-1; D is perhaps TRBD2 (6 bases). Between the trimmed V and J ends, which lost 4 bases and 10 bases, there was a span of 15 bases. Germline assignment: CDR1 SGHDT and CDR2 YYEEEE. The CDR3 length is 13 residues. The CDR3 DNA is TGTGCCAGCAGCGCACTAGCCACGTGGGAGCAGTTCTTC. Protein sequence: CASSALATWEQFF.

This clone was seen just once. The CDR3 DNA reads as TGTGCCTGGTCCGGAGGACAGCCAAGCTTCACAGATACGCAGTATTTT. It yields the protein CAWSGGQPSFTDTQYF. The rearrangement uses TRBV30 and TRBJ2-3, with D maybe TRBD1 (6 bases). CDR1 GTSNPN and CDR2 SVGIG come from the germline V gene (reference sequence). V was shortened by 5 bases and J by 2 bases, with 20 bases between the two germline ends. CDR3 length: 16 residues.

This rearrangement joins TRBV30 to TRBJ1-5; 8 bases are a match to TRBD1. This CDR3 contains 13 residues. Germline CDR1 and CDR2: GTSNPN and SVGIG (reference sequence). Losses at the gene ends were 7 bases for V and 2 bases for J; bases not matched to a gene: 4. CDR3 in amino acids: CALTQGGNQPQHF. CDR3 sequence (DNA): TGTGCCTTGACACAGGGGGGCAATCAGCCCCAGCATTTT.

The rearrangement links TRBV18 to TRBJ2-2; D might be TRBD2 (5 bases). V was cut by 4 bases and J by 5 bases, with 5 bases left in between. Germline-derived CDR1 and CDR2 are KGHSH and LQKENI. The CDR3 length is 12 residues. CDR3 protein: CASSRRTGELFF. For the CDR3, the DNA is TGTGCCAGCTCACGGAGGACCGGGGAGCTGTTTTTT.

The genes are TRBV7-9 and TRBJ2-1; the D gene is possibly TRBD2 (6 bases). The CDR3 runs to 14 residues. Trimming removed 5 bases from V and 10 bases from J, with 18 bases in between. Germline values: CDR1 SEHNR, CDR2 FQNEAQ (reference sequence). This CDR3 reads CASSPQAGPQEQFF. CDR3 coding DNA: TGTGCCAGCAGCCCCCAGGCGGGACCGCAGGAGCAGTTCTTC.